The 20 T cell receptor beta chains in this list originate from one sample, sequenced in a study of cytomegalovirus exposure and HLA in healthy donors. Method: immunoSEQ multiplex PCR; TCRdb's copy keeps in-frame clones and lacks some. In the table there are around 160,000 clones, 85% of which are singletons. Sequencing input: PBMCs. Every receptor here comes from a man aged 25 to 40 in good health and CMV-seropositive.

The chain combines TRBV4-3 with TRBJ2-1; TRBD2 matches 9 bases. The CDR3 is made up of 19 amino acids. Per germline, CDR1 LGHNA and CDR2 YSLEER. With 0 bases clipped from V and 3 bases from J, the junction kept 12 bases outside the gene matches. CDR3 DNA sequence: TGCGCCAGCAGCCAAGAGGAGCGGGGGGTGTCCCGCCACTACAATGAGCAGTTCTTC. It encodes CASSQEERGVSRHYNEQFF.

This clone was observed a few times. CDR3 protein: CASSAGRQPQHF. DNA for the CDR3: TGTGCCAGCAGCGCTGGCCGCCAGCCCCAGCATTTT. V is TRBV13 and J is TRBJ1-5; D is uncertain. This CDR3 contains 12 residues. Germline-derived CDR1 and CDR2 are PRHDT and FYEKMQ (reference sequence). Trimming shortened V by 5 bases and J by 7 bases, and 9 bases separated the two germline ends.

V and J are TRBV12-5 and TRBJ2-7; D not certain. This CDR3 contains 14 residues. Germline CDR1 reads LGHNT; CDR2 reads FRNRAP. With 5 bases removed from V and 1 base from J, the gap between germline ends came to 12 bases. The CDR3 is CASGPYFGSYEQYF. CDR3 sequence (DNA): TGTGCTAGTGGTCCATACTTCGGGTCCTACGAGCAGTACTTC. Complete variable domain (other parts from reference TRBV12-5 and TRBJ2-7): DARVTQTPRHKVTEMGQEVTMRCQPILGHNTVFWYRQTMMQGLELLAYFRNRAPLDDSGMPKDRFSAEMPDATLATLKIQPSEPRDSAVYFCASGPYFGSYEQYFGPGTRLTVT.

The rearrangement links TRBV13 to TRBJ1-1, with 8 bases matching TRBD1. Germline loops: CDR1 PRHDT, CDR2 FYEKMQ (reference sequence). The CDR3 contains 16 residues. Trimming took 5 bases from V and 5 from J; bases not matched to a gene: 13. The CDR3 nucleotides are TGTGCCAGCAGCACAGGACAGGGAAGGTTTGGAACTGAAGCTTTCTTT. The encoded protein is CASSTGQGRFGTEAFF.

The chain is built from TRBV7-3 and TRBJ1-1; D call uncertain. This CDR3 has 16 amino acids. Germline assignment: CDR1 SGHTA and CDR2 FQGTGA. V lost 2 bases and J 3 bases, leaving 16 bases between the germline ends. The CDR3 protein is CASSLLSVGLDTEAFF. The CDR3, as DNA: TGTGCCAGCAGCTTATTGTCGGTGGGTCTAGACACTGAAGCTTTCTTT.

The genes are TRBV7-9 and TRBJ1-1; D uncertain. The CDR3 length is 15 residues. Trimming removed 5 bases at V and 3 bases at J, with 16 bases between. Looked up from germline, CDR1 is SEHNR and CDR2 is FQNEAQ (reference sequence). CDR3 sequence (DNA): TGTGCCAGCAGCCGACCGGGGTCTGGCTACACTGAAGCTTTCTTT. This gives the protein CASSRPGSGYTEAFF.

This sequence joins TRBV6-1 and TRBJ2-3; D call uncertain. V was clipped by 7 bases and J by 3 bases, with 8 bases between them. Per germline, CDR1 MNHNS and CDR2 SASEGT. The CDR3 is 12 residues long. The DNA for the CDR3 is TGTGCCAGCACGTCCGGGACAGATACGCAGTATTTT. Its translation: CASTSGTDTQYF.

The chain combines TRBV14 with TRBJ1-6; D unclear. Germline CDR1 reads SGHDN; CDR2 reads FVKESK. The V end lost 9 bases, the J end lost 7 bases, and 7 bases lay between the germline ends. The length of the CDR3 is 11 residues. CDR3 DNA sequence: TGTGCCAGTGGGCAAAATTCACCCCTCCACTTT. It encodes CASGQNSPLHF.

The V and J genes are TRBV18 and TRBJ2-3; 10 nucleotides align to TRBD2. The ends lost 1 base at V and 1 base at J; junction bases unmatched: 5. Germline CDR1 KGHSH, CDR2 LQKENI. This CDR3 is built from 17 residues. The CDR3 sequence is CASSPRSGGRGTDTQYF. CDR3 in DNA: TGTGCCAGCTCACCACGTAGCGGGGGGCGGGGCACAGATACGCAGTATTTT. The full variable domain, in which reference TRBV18 and TRBJ2-3 provide the parts outside the CDR3, is NAGVMQNPRHLVRRRGQEARLRCSPMKGHSHVYWYRQLPEEGLKFMVYLQKENIIDESGMPKERFSAEFPKEGPSILRIQQVVRGDSAAYFCASSPRSGGRGTDTQYFGPGTRLTVL.

This sequence joins TRBV13 and TRBJ2-7; D is unclear. Germline values: CDR1 PRHDT, CDR2 FYEKMQ (reference sequence). The CDR3 is made up of 15 amino acids. The V end was cut by 2 bases, the J end by 6 bases, with 17 bases between. CDR3 in amino acids: CASSLWSTVNCEQYF. DNA of the CDR3: TGTGCCAGCAGCTTATGGTCCACAGTGAACTGCGAGCAGTACTTC.

The rearrangement links TRBV12-5 to TRBJ2-7; D is perhaps TRBD1 (6 bases). Germline V lookup: CDR1 LGHNT, CDR2 FRNRAP. V lost 4 bases and J lost 7, with 11 bases in between. The CDR3 loop spans 12 amino acids. CDR3: CASGWLQGEQYF. The CDR3 nucleotides are TGTGCTAGTGGTTGGCTACAGGGTGAGCAGTACTTC.

V gene TRBV5-1 combines with J gene TRBJ2-7, with 9 bases lining up with TRBD1. V trimming: 2 bases; J trimming: 4 bases; junction bases outside the gene matches: 7. The V gene's germline CDR1 is SGHRS and CDR2 YFSETQ. The CDR3 is 15 amino acids. The CDR3 sequence: CASSFSGTGTYEQYF. DNA for the CDR3: TGCGCCAGCAGCTTCTCCGGGACAGGGACTTACGAGCAGTACTTC.

The sample holds a few counts of this clone. The rearrangement links TRBV15 to TRBJ2-7; 9 nucleotides match TRBD1. CDR1 and CDR2 from the germline V gene are LNHNV and YYDKDF (reference sequence). This CDR3 is built from 15 residues. V was pared by 1 base and J by 4 bases, with 5 bases of the junction left unmatched. The CDR3 DNA sequence: TGTGCCACCAGCAGAGCTGGGACAGGGATATACGAGCAGTACTTC. It specifies CATSRAGTGIYEQYF.

The rearrangement joins TRBV13 to TRBJ1-2, with D possibly TRBD1 on 5 matching bases. The CDR3 sequence is 15 residues long. Trimming removed 6 bases from V and 1 base from J, with 15 bases in between. Per germline, CDR1 PRHDT and CDR2 FYEKMQ (reference sequence). The DNA for the CDR3 is TGTGCCAGCAGAGACCGCAGGGAGGATAACTATGGCTACACCTTC. Amino acid sequence: CASRDRREDNYGYTF.

The CDR3 is CASRPGGPNQPQHF. As DNA, the CDR3 is TGTGCCAGCAGACCAGGGGGCCCCAATCAGCCCCAGCATTTT. The chain couples TRBV7-9 to TRBJ1-5; TRBD1 matches at 8 bases. The V gene end was trimmed by 6 bases and the J gene end by 3 bases; junction bases not matched to a gene: 4. CDR3 size: 14 residues. Germline values: CDR1 SEHNR, CDR2 FQNEAQ (reference sequence).

The chain carries TRBV7-8 and TRBJ2-7; a weak D match, TRBD2 (5 bases). The V end was cut by 4 bases, the J end by 3 bases, with 19 bases between. The germline V gene has CDR1 SGHVS and CDR2 FQNEAQ. This CDR3 is 16 amino acids long. The CDR3 coding sequence is TGTGCCAGCAGCTCTACGAGCGGTAGTAACGACTACGAGCAGTACTTC. It yields the protein CASSSTSGSNDYEQYF.

This chain uses TRBV18 with TRBJ1-1; no firm D call. Per the germline V gene, CDR1 is KGHSH and CDR2 is LQKENI. V gave up 3 bases and J gave up 4 bases, with 9 bases separating them. This CDR3 contains 13 residues. The CDR3 coding sequence is TGTGCCAGCTCACCCATCTATGGCACTGAAGCTTTCTTT. The encoded protein is CASSPIYGTEAFF.

The chain couples TRBV15 to TRBJ2-1; D gene unclear. The germline gives CDR1 LNHNV, CDR2 YYDKDF (reference sequence). The V gene lost 0 bases and the J gene lost 5 bases, with 5 bases spanning the gap. The CDR3 is 13 amino acids. CDR3 in DNA: TGTGCCACCAGCAGAGATTTAAACAATGAGCAGTTCTTC. This encodes CATSRDLNNEQFF.

This chain uses TRBV9 with TRBJ1-5; D is unresolved. V was pared by 2 bases and J by 3 bases, with 9 bases between. From germline, CDR1 is SGDLS and CDR2 YYNGEE. This CDR3 is built from 14 residues. This chain's CDR3 is CASSVKGDNQPQHF. CDR3 in DNA: TGTGCCAGCAGCGTTAAAGGAGACAATCAGCCCCAGCATTTT.

This chain links TRBV11-2 with TRBJ1-6; D is possibly TRBD1 (5 bases). The CDR3 sequence is 15 residues long. The germline V and J ends were trimmed by 5 bases and 10 bases, with 18 bases remaining between them. The V gene's germline CDR1 is SGHAT and CDR2 FQNNGV. The CDR3 region has the DNA TGTGCCAGCAGCCCTCAGCTGGGGGGTGGCTCACCCCTCCACTTT. As protein: CASSPQLGGGSPLHF. The full variable domain, in which reference TRBV11-2 and TRBJ1-6 provide the parts outside the CDR3, is EAGVAQSPRYKIIEKRQSVAFWCNPISGHATLYWYQQILGQGPKLLIQFQNNGVVDDSQLPKDRFSAERLKGVDSTLKIQPAKLEDSAVYLCASSPQLGGGSPLHFGNGTRLTVT.